The present T cell receptor beta chain was sequenced within a study of T cells after yellow fever vaccination. Study results and limitations: Detected again after the booster were most primary-vaccination clones, at 95% to 98% CD4 and approximately 90% CD8. Peaking faster, on day 5 versus 15, the secondary response was nonetheless weaker.

This CDR3 spans 15 amino acids. CDR1 is DFQATT, CDR2 SNEGSKA, per germline (reference sequence). The junction had 14 bases not matched to a gene; V was cut back by 6 bases and J by 8 bases. TCRdb used MiXCR to reprocess the 5' RACE reads, holding one entry per CDR3 protein. The data show some 600,000 distinct CDR3 sequences, with 10% to 15% seen just once and 14% to 15% held by the top ten. Concerning this clonotype: Its antigen is unidentified.

The chain is built from TRBV20-1 and TRBJ2-1, with 9 bases aligning to TRBD2. This TCR came from a man aged 30 to 45 who received the YFV17D yellow fever vaccine. The input for sequencing was PBMCs, taken on the day of the yellow fever booster vaccination. CDR3 amino acids: CSAHVAAGGVDEQFF. CDR3 nucleotide sequence: TGCAGTGCCCATGTTGCGGCGGGAGGGGTGGATGAGCAGTTCTTC.